This T cell receptor beta chain stems from a study of blood T cells in healthy people across ages (dated by TCRdb to between 2014 and 2017). Describing the broader study: Template switching captured roughly one uniquely barcoded TCR beta cDNA molecule per two T cells in model experiments. Four age groups were formed from the donors: young (average approximately 15 years), middle-aged (approximately 40), aged (approximately 60) and long-lived (roughly 81). Using the same blood draw, the study looked at two additional independent replicas of 1 million unique cDNA reads for two donors, one aged 18 to 30 and the other aged 80 or older. Age-related changes in TCR beta repertoire diversity were measured in the study by deep sequencing normalized with unique cDNA molecular identifiers.

The 40 or so donors, aged about 6 to 100 years, were systemically healthy Caucasian individuals from Russia. Each donor gave 9.5 to 10 milliliters of peripheral blood, drawn into EDTA-treated Vacutainer tubes. PBMCs were isolated by Ficoll-Paque density-gradient centrifugation, with at least 6 million obtained per sample. Total RNA was extracted from PBMCs with Trizol reagent, with at least 6 micrograms obtained per sample. Naive CD45RAhigh/CD27high T cell percentages were measured by flow cytometry on a PBMC aliquot from every donor. Here is what the overall study found, with its caveats: The long-lived group showed more naive CD4+ T cells, fewer expanded clones and increased TCR diversity than the aged group, suggesting age selection. Estimates of total diversity based on one million sequenced T cells were considered lower bounds and underestimates. Because profiling used bulk unsorted PBMCs, naive and antigen-experienced compartments could not be compared conclusively. A strong correlation was found between observed TCR beta diversity and the percentage of naive T cells measured by flow cytometry. As age increased, observed TCR beta diversity per million T cells dropped in a roughly linear way, and a significant reduction was already evident by age around 41. Donor CMV infection status was unknown, potentially confounding age-related changes in expanded clonotypes.

As regards this clonotype: Its cognate antigen has yet to be identified. The record has no base qualities; no much larger clone is one base away.

The germline V gene specifies SGHNT as CDR1 and YENEEA as CDR2. The CDR3 starts with the cysteine, ends with the phenylalanine, and has 15 residues. The entry retains the CDR3 DNA only, 45 bases that are in frame from base 1. V lost 3 bases and J lost 2 bases; the stretch between them is 11 bases long. Library creation used 5' RACE. The sequencer was an Illumina HiSeq 2500. A second PCR of about 6 to 12 cycles was run with a J-beta primer mix and a sample-barcoded 5' primer. A template-switch 5' adaptor carrying 12 random nucleotides introduced a unique molecular identifier onto each TCR beta cDNA molecule. Each sample yielded at least 3 million CDR3-containing paired-end reads. All of the RNA was converted into first-strand cDNA using the Mint cDNA synthesis kit, with a TRBC-specific oligonucleotide serving as the primer. Following uracil-DNA glycosylase treatment, all cDNA underwent a first 18-cycle PCR with the universal primers M1SS and BC2_uni_R. The original pipeline was this. For normalization, 1 million high-quality reads, each with a distinct molecular identifier, were randomly selected from each sample. Reads sharing molecular identifiers were discarded rather than binned into consensus sequences. MiTCR, run with a Q25 quality threshold and the strictest error-elimination algorithm, handled CDR3 identification, clonotype clustering and error correction. A nonparametric unseen species model using Euler transformation provided a lower-bound estimate of total TCR beta diversity. The public reads were run again by TCRdb, first through fastp at Q25 and then through MiXCR, and only productive beta chains were kept. Rows are combined by CDR3 protein, so each entry shows the most common genes and DNA. The V and J calls and clone size come from TCRdb's table, not from the authors' own analysis. Here the sample has over 450,000 distinct CDR3 sequences; around 24% occur a single time. The ten largest clones add up to roughly 9.4% of the sample.

In addition, the sample was reused for a study of T cells of mothers and their children. As noted in the second study: Nine systemically healthy Caucasian individuals, comprising three mothers and their six children, were included as donors. cDNA synthesis consumed the entire amount of extracted RNA, loaded at around 1.4 ug RNA in each 15 ul reaction. Sample barcodes and 2-4 random nucleotides were added via the M1S primer in the second PCR. Over 8.5 million TCR beta CDR3 reads came from each mother, compared with millions of reads from each child. TCR recombination output is similarly shaped by thymic selection in related and unrelated pairs, with a minor effect exerted by inherited differences. Related mother-child pairs always showed normalized repertoire overlap that was slightly higher than in unrelated mother-child pairs, though the difference was never significant. No persistent microchimeric T cell clones were found, with a detection sensitivity of roughly 99 clones per million clonotypes. The study used deep NGS to compare TCR beta repertoires of mothers and children, seeking features distinguishing related mother-child pairs from unrelated individuals. Mothers averaged about 40 +/- 4 years of age and children averaged about 12 +/- 4 years. After adapter ligation with NEBNext reagents, the libraries were sequenced on Illumina HiSeq 2000 with 100+100 nt paired-end reads. To avoid cross-contamination, the mother libraries and the child libraries were prepared a month apart and sequenced in separate runs. Each donor had between 500,000 and 2,000,000 distinct TCR beta clonotypes identified. Naive TCR beta clonotypes were estimated from low-frequency clonotypes matched to each donor's FACS-determined naive share, without sorting.

The sample taken for sequencing was blood. Rearrangement joined TRBV11-3 to TRBJ2-1; TRBD2 might be the D gene, on 5 matching bases. The clonotype comes from a boy younger than 18 in good health. The CDR3 is CASSLFSGPYNEQFF. The sequenced DNA is TGTGCCAGCAGCTTGTTCAGCGGCCCCTACAATGAGCAGTTCTTC. Here the CDR3 is joined to the reference TRBV11-3 and TRBJ2-1 genes, and the full variable domain is: EAGVVQSPRYKIIEKKQPVAFWCNPISGHNTLYWYLQNLGQGPELLIRYENEEAVDDSQLPKDRFSAERLKGVDSTLKIQPAELGDSAVYLCASSLFSGPYNEQFFGPGTRLTVL.